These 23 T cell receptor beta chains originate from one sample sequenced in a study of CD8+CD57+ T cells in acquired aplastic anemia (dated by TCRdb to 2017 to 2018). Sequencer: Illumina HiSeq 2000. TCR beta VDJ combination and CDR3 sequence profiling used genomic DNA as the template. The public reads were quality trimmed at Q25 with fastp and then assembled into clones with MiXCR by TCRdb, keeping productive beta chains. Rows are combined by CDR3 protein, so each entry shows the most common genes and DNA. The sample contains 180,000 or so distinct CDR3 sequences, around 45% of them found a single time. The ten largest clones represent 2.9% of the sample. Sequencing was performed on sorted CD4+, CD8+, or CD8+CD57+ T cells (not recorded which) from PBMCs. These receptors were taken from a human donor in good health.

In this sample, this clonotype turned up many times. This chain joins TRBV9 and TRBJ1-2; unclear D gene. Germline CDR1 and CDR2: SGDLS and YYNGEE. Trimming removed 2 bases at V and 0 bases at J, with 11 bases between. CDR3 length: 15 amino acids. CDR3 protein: CASSVMAAPNYGYTF. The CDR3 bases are TGTGCCAGCAGCGTCATGGCCGCTCCTAACTATGGCTACACCTTC.

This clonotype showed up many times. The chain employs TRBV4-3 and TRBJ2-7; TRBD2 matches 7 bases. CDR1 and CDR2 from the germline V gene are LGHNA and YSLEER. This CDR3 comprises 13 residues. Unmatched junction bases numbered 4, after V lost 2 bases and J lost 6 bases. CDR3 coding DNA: TGCGCCAGCAGCCAAACCTTAGCGGGCGAGCAGTACTTC. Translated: CASSQTLAGEQYF.

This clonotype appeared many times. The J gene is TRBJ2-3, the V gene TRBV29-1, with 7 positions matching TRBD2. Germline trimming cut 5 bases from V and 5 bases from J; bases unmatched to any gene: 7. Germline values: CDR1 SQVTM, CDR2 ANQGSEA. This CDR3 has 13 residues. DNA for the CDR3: TGCAGCGTTAGGCGGGAGTCCGGAGATACGCAGTATTTT. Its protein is CSVRRESGDTQYF.

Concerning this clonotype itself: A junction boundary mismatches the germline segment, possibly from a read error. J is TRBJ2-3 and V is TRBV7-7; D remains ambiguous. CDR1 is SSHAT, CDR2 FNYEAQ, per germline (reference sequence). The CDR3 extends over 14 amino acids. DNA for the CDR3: TGTGCTAGCAGCCCTTTACAGATCACAGATACGCAGTATTTT. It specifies CASSPLQITDTQYF. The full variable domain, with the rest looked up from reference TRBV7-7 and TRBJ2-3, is GAGVSQSPRYKVTKRGQDVTLRCDPISSHATLYWYQQALGQGPEFLTYFNYEAQPDKSGLPSDRFSAERPEGSISTLTIQRTEQRDSAMYRCASSPLQITDTQYFGPGTRLTVL.

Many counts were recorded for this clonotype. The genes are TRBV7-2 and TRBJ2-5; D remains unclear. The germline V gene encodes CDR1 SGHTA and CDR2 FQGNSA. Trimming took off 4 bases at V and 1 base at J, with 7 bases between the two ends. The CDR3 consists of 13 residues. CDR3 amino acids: CASSSSTQETQYF. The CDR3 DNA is TGTGCCAGCAGCTCCTCCACCCAAGAGACCCAGTACTTC. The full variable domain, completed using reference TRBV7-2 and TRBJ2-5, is GAGVSQSPSNKVTEKGKDVELRCDPISGHTALYWYRQSLGQGLEFLIYFQGNSAPDKSGLPSDRFSAERTGGSVSTLTIQRTQQEDSAVYLCASSSSTQETQYFGPGTRLLVL.

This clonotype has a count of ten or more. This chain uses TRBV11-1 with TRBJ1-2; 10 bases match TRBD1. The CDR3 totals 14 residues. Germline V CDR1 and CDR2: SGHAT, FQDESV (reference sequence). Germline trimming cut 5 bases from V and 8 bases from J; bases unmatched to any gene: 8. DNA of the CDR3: TGTGCCAGCAGCCCTCGACAGGGGGCTTGGGGCTACACCTTC. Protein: CASSPRQGAWGYTF.

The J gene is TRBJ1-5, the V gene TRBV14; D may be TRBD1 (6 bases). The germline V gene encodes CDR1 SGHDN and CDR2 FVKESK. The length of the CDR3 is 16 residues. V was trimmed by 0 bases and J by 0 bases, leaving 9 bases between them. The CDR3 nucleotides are TGTGCCAGCAGCCAAGATTACAGGGCTAGCAATCAGCCCCAGCATTTT. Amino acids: CASSQDYRASNQPQHF.

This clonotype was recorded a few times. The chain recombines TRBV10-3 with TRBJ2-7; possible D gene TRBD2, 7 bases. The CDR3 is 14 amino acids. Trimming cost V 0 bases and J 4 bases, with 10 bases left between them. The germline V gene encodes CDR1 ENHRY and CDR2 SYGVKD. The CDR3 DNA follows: TGTGCCATCAGTGAGTCAGAGGGGGGGTACGAGCAGTACTTC. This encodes CAISESEGGYEQYF.

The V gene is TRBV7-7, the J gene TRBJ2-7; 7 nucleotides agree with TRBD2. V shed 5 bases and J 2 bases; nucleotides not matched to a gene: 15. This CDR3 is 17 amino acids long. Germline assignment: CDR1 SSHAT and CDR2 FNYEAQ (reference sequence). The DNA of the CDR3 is TGTGCCAGCAGCCAAGATCGGGCTCGCGGGAGCACCTACGAGCAGTACTTC. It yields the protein CASSQDRARGSTYEQYF.

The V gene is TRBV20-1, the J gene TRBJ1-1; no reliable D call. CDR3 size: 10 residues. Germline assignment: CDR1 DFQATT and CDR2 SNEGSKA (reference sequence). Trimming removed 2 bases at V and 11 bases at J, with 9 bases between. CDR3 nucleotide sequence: TGCAGTGCTAGAAGCATGACGGCTTTCTTT. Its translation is CSARSMTAFF.

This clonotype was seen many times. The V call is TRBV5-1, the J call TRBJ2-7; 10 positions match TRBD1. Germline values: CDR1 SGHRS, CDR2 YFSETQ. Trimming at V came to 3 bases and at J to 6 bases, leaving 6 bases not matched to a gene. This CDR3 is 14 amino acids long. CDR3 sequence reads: CASSWGQGLSEQYF. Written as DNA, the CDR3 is TGCGCCAGCAGCTGGGGACAGGGGTTGAGCGAGCAGTACTTC.

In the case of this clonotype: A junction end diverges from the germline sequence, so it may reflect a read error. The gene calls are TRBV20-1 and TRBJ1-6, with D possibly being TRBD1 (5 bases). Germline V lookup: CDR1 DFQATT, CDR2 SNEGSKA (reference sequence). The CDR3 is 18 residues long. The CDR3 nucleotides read TGCAGTGCTAGAAGGGGAGGTGTTGGGGGACTTGGTAATTCACCCCCCCACTTT. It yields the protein CSARRGGVGGLGNSPPHF.

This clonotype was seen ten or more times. DNA for the CDR3: TGTGCCAGCACCCTAGGGCCCTCTGGGGCCAACGTCCTGACTTTC. This sequence encodes CASTLGPSGANVLTF. This rearrangement joins TRBV7-2 to TRBJ2-6; D gene unclear. V lost 7 bases and J 0 bases, leaving 10 bases between the germline ends. The CDR3 sequence is 15 residues long. The germline V gene has CDR1 SGHTA and CDR2 FQGNSA.

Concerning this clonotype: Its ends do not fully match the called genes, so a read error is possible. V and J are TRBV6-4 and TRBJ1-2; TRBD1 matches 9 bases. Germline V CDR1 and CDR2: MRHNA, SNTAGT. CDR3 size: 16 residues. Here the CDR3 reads CASSDHRGRLTGGFTF. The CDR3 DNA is TGTGCCAGCAGTGATCACAGGGGGCGCTTAACAGGAGGCTTCACCTTC.

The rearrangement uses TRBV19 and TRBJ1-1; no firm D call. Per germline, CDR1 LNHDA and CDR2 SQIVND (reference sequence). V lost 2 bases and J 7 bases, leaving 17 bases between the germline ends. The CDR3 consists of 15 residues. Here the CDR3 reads CASSISLTWGNEAFF. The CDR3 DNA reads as TGTGCCAGTAGTATATCCCTCACGTGGGGTAATGAAGCTTTCTTT.

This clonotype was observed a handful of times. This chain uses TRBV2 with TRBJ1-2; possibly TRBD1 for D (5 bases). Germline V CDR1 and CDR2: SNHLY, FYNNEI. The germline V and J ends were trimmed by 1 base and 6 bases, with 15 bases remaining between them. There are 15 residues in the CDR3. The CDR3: CASSEGGGRLHGYTF. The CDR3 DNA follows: TGTGCCAGCAGTGAAGGGGGGGGTAGACTACATGGCTACACCTTC. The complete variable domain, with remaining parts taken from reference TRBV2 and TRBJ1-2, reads EPEVTQTPSHQVTQMGQEVILRCVPISNHLYFYWYRQILGQKVEFLVSFYNNEISEKSEIFDDQFSVERPDGSNFTLKIRSTKLEDSAMYFCASSEGGGRLHGYTFGSGTRLTVV.

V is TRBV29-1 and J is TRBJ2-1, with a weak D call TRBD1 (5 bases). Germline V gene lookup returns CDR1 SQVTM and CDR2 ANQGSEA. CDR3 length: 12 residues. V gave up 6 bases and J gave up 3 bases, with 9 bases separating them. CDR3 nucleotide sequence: TGCAGCGTAGGCGACAGCTACAATGAGCAGTTCTTC. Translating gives CSVGDSYNEQFF.

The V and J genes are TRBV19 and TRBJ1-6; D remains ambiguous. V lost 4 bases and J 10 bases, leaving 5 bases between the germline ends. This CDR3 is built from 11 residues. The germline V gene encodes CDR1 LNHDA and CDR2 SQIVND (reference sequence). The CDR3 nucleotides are TGTGCCAGTAGTAAAGGATCACCCCTCCACTTT. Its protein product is CASSKGSPLHF.

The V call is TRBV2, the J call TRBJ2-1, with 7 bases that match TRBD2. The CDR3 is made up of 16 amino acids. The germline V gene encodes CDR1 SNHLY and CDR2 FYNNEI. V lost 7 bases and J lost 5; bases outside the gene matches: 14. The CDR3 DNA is TGTGCCAGCATCAAAGGGTTTCGGCTAGCGGACAATGAGCAGTTCTTC. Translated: CASIKGFRLADNEQFF.

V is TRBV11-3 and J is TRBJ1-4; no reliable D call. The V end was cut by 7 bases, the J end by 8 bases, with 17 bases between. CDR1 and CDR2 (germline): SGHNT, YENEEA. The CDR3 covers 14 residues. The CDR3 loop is CASKEFGDGEKLFF. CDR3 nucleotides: TGTGCCAGCAAGGAGTTCGGGGATGGGGAAAAACTGTTTTTT.

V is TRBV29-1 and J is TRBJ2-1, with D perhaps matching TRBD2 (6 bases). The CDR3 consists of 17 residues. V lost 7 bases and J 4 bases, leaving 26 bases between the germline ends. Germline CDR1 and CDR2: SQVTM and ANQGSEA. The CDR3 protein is CSGADLSVGGTYNEQFF. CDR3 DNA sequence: TGCAGCGGAGCGGATCTTTCTGTTGGGGGGACGTACAATGAGCAGTTCTTC.

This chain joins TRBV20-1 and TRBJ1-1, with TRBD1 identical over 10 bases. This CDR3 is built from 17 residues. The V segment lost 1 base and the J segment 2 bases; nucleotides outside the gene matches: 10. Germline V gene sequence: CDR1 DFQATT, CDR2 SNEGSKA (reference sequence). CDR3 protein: CSARGIHPTGGNTEAFF. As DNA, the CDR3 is TGCAGTGCTAGAGGTATCCATCCGACAGGGGGCAACACTGAAGCTTTCTTT.

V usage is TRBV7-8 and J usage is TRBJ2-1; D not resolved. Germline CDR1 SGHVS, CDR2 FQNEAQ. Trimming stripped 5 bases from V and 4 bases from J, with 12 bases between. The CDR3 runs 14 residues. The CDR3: CASSPFNGYNEQFF. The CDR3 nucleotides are TGTGCCAGCAGCCCTTTCAACGGGTACAATGAGCAGTTCTTC.